The rows below give T cell receptor beta chains drawn from one sample of a study of blood T cells in healthy people across ages. TCRdb re-analysed the 5' RACE reads in MiXCR, keeping a single row per CDR3 protein. In the table there are some 1.5 million distinct CDR3 sequences, approximately 42% of which are singletons. Source material: blood. These receptors all stem from a woman aged 18-30 years in good health. CDR3s include the opening cysteine and the closing phenylalanine or tryptophan. A D gene is named only where the DNA matches it firmly. For some rows the clone size is stated as once, few or many, or as a class when expanded; others skip it.

J: TRBJ2-1; D: TRBD2; size: -; V: TRBV5-1; CDR3: CASNKTSGTYNEQFF; DNA: TGCGCCAGCAACAAAACTAGCGGAACCTACAATGAGCAGTTCTTC
J: TRBJ2-1; D: -; size: -; V: TRBV5-1; CDR3: CASSLLTEADEQFF; DNA: TGCGCCAGCAGCTTGCTCACGGAGGCGGATGAGCAGTTCTTC
J: TRBJ2-2; D: -; size: -; V: TRBV20-1; CDR3: CSARDNWGRNTGELFF; DNA: TGCAGTGCTAGAGATAATTGGGGTCGTAACACCGGGGAGCTGTTTTTT
J: TRBJ2-5; D: TRBD2; size: -; V: TRBV2; CDR3: CASRGESGGLPLYF; DNA: TGTGCCAGCAGAGGGGAAAGCGGGGGGTTGCCCCTCTACTTC
J: TRBJ2-1; D: -; size: -; V: TRBV6-1; CDR3: CASTAFNEQFF; DNA: TGTGCCAGCACCGCGTTCAATGAGCAGTTCTTC
J: TRBJ2-3; D: -; size: -; V: TRBV10-3; CDR3: CAISRDLNTDTQYF; DNA: TGTGCCATCAGTCGGGACTTAAACACAGATACGCAGTATTTT
J: TRBJ1-1; D: TRBD1; size: -; V: TRBV7-9; CDR3: CASSNLDRGPEAFF; DNA: TGTGCCAGCAGCAACCTCGACAGGGGGCCAGAAGCTTTCTTT
J: TRBJ2-1; D: TRBD1; size: -; V: TRBV19; CDR3: CGTGTNEQFF; DNA: TGCGGGACAGGTACAAATGAGCAGTTCTTC
J: TRBJ2-1; D: -; size: few; V: TRBV20-1; CDR3: CSAPVGYGGRTYNEQFF; DNA: TGTAGTGCACCCGTCGGTTATGGGGGGCGGACCTACAATGAGCAGTTCTTC
J: TRBJ2-7; D: TRBD1; size: -; V: TRBV20-1; CDR3: CSANRGTVSYEQYF; DNA: TGCAGTGCTAACAGAGGGACAGTTTCCTACGAGCAGTACTTC
J: TRBJ2-5; D: TRBD2; size: -; V: TRBV5-1; CDR3: CASSSAGLAGQETQYF; DNA: TGCGCCAGCAGCTCCGCGGGACTAGCGGGGCAAGAGACCCAGTACTTC
J: TRBJ2-3; D: -; size: -; V: TRBV6-2/TRBV6-3; CDR3: CASSYSQVTDMQYF; DNA: TGTGCCAGCAGCTACAGCCAGGTCACAGATATGCAGTATTTT
J: TRBJ2-5; D: TRBD2; size: -; V: TRBV7-2; CDR3: CASSFGTSKETQYF; DNA: TGTGCCAGCAGCTTCGGGACTAGCAAAGAGACCCAGTACTTC
J: TRBJ1-6; D: TRBD1; size: few; V: TRBV12-3/TRBV12-4; CDR3: CASSLSRGNSPLHF; DNA: TGTGCCAGCAGTTTAAGCAGGGGGAATTCACCCCTCCACTTT
J: TRBJ2-7; D: -; size: few; V: TRBV12-3/TRBV12-4; CDR3: CASSFKREQYF; DNA: TGTGCCAGCAGTTTTAAGCGGGAGCAGTACTTC
J: TRBJ2-1; D: TRBD2; size: few; V: TRBV20-1; CDR3: CSATQRREVRMGQFF; DNA: TGCAGTGCTACACAGCGGCGGGAGGTTAGGATGGGGCAGTTCTTC
J: TRBJ2-1; D: -; size: -; V: TRBV7-8; CDR3: CASSSKAESSYNEQFF; DNA: TGTGCCAGCAGCTCCAAAGCGGAGAGCTCCTACAATGAGCAGTTCTTC
J: TRBJ2-7; D: -; size: -; V: TRBV7-2; CDR3: CASSSTVPLSYEQYF; DNA: TGTGCCAGCAGCTCGACAGTTCCTCTCTCCTACGAGCAGTACTTC
J: TRBJ2-1; D: TRBD2; size: few; V: TRBV10-3; CDR3: CAISESVTSGRYNEQFF; DNA: TGTGCCATCAGTGAGTCAGTGACTAGCGGGAGATACAATGAGCAGTTCTTC
J: TRBJ2-3; D: -; size: once; V: TRBV29-1; CDR3: CSVDQGSLNTQYF; DNA: TGCAGCGTTGACCAGGGGTCCCTAAATACGCAGTATTTT
J: TRBJ1-2; D: -; size: once; V: TRBV6-2/TRBV6-3; CDR3: CASVVGLARRGPRDYGYTF; DNA: TGTGCCAGCGTAGTGGGACTCGCCCGTCGGGGACCCCGGGATTATGGCTACACCTTC
J: TRBJ2-1; D: TRBD1; size: few; V: TRBV7-9; CDR3: CASSYRDRDNEQFF; DNA: TGTGCCAGCAGCTATCGAGACAGGGACAATGAGCAGTTCTTC
J: TRBJ2-5; D: TRBD1; size: -; V: TRBV20-1; CDR3: CSASETGMETQYF; DNA: TGCAGTGCTAGCGAGACAGGGATGGAGACCCAGTACTTC
J: TRBJ1-5; D: -; size: -; V: TRBV4-2; CDR3: CASSQDGKNQPQHF; DNA: TGTGCCAGCAGCCAAGATGGCAAGAATCAGCCCCAGCATTTT
J: TRBJ2-1; D: -; size: many; V: TRBV12-3/TRBV12-4; CDR3: CASSTGVSSYNEQFF; DNA: TGTGCCAGCAGTACCGGGGTTAGCTCCTACAATGAGCAGTTCTTC
J: TRBJ2-4; D: -; size: few; V: TRBV20-1; CDR3: CSARGWAGAKNIQYF; DNA: TGCAGTGCTAGAGGTTGGGCAGGGGCCAAAAACATTCAGTACTTC
J: TRBJ1-1; D: -; size: few; V: TRBV4-2; CDR3: CASSQDGVGRGTDTEAFF; DNA: TGTGCCAGCAGCCAAGATGGTGTCGGAAGGGGTACTGACACTGAAGCTTTCTTT
J: TRBJ2-4; D: TRBD1; size: -; V: TRBV2; CDR3: CASSGTGINIQYF; DNA: TGTGCCAGCAGTGGGACAGGAATCAACATTCAGTACTTC
J: TRBJ2-2; D: -; size: -; V: TRBV29-1; CDR3: CSVGRGTDTGELFF; DNA: TGCAGCGTTGGAAGGGGGACGGACACCGGGGAGCTGTTTTTT
J: TRBJ2-1; D: TRBD2; size: -; V: TRBV5-1; CDR3: CASNLDLAGGPNEQFF; DNA: TGCGCCAGCAACTTGGACCTAGCGGGAGGGCCTAATGAGCAGTTCTTC
J: TRBJ2-1; D: -; size: once; V: TRBV6-2/TRBV6-3; CDR3: CASSNTQGDNEQFF; DNA: TGTGCCAGCAGCAACACCCAGGGCGACAATGAGCAGTTCTTC
J: TRBJ2-1; D: -; size: -; V: TRBV11-2; CDR3: CASSFARSSYNEQFF; DNA: TGTGCCAGCAGCTTTGCTCGGAGCTCCTACAATGAGCAGTTCTTC
J: TRBJ1-2; D: TRBD1; size: many; V: TRBV14; CDR3: CASSQRDSYGYTF; DNA: TGTGCCAGCAGCCAACGGGACAGCTATGGCTACACCTTC
J: TRBJ2-1; D: -; size: once; V: TRBV3-1; CDR3: CASSQDLGIDEQFF; DNA: TGTGCCAGCAGCCAAGATCTTGGCATCGATGAGCAGTTCTTC
J: TRBJ2-3; D: -; size: -; V: TRBV12-3/TRBV12-4; CDR3: CASSPGVGGSDTQYF; DNA: TGTGCCAGCAGTCCAGGAGTGGGGGGCTCAGATACGCAGTATTTT
J: TRBJ1-4; D: -; size: -; V: TRBV15; CDR3: CATSRDRHEKLFF; DNA: TGTGCCACCAGCAGAGATCGGCACGAAAAACTGTTTTTT
J: TRBJ2-1; D: -; size: -; V: TRBV28; CDR3: CASRSRQEQFF; DNA: TGTGCCAGCAGATCCCGTCAAGAGCAGTTCTTC
J: TRBJ2-3; D: TRBD2; size: few; V: TRBV29-1; CDR3: CSVGGLGGPVQYF; DNA: TGCAGCGTTGGGGGATTGGGAGGGCCCGTGCAGTATTTT
J: TRBJ2-1; D: -; size: few; V: TRBV4-3; CDR3: CASNQGSSLYNEQFF; DNA: TGCGCCAGCAACCAAGGGTCTTCCCTCTACAATGAGCAGTTCTTC
J: TRBJ2-3; D: TRBD2; size: few; V: TRBV4-3; CDR3: CASSPEAGGPIDTQYF; DNA: TGCGCCAGCAGCCCGGAAGCGGGGGGGCCTATAGATACGCAGTATTTT
J: TRBJ2-1; D: TRBD2; size: -; V: TRBV20-1; CDR3: CSARSGSLAGGPRYEQFF; DNA: TGCAGTGCTAGATCCGGGTCACTAGCGGGAGGGCCTAGGTATGAGCAGTTCTTC
J: TRBJ2-1; D: -; size: few; V: TRBV7-2; CDR3: CASSTSGTDYYNEQFF; DNA: TGTGCCAGCAGCACTTCCGGGACGGACTATTACAATGAGCAGTTCTTC
J: TRBJ2-7; D: -; size: -; V: TRBV7-9; CDR3: CASSFTSTHEQYF; DNA: TGTGCCAGCAGCTTTACTAGCACCCACGAGCAGTACTTC
J: TRBJ1-1; D: -; size: -; V: TRBV7-9; CDR3: CANSHVLTEAFF; DNA: TGTGCCAACAGCCACGTATTGACTGAAGCTTTCTTT
J: TRBJ2-1; D: TRBD2; size: -; V: TRBV7-8; CDR3: CASSPIPGLAGADSYNEQFF; DNA: TGTGCCAGCAGCCCCATTCCGGGACTAGCGGGGGCCGACTCCTACAATGAGCAGTTCTTC
J: TRBJ2-1; D: -; size: -; V: TRBV27; CDR3: CASSLAEGEQFF; DNA: TGTGCCAGCAGTTTAGCGGAAGGCGAGCAGTTCTTC
J: TRBJ2-7; D: -; size: -; V: TRBV21-1; CDR3: CAGSKQRSGVRYEQYF; DNA: TGTGCCGGCAGCAAACAACGGTCAGGGGTCCGCTACGAGCAGTACTTC
J: TRBJ2-7; D: -; size: -; V: TRBV25-1; CDR3: CASSEDERVGDEQYF; DNA: TGTGCCAGCAGTGAGGATGAGCGGGTGGGGGATGAGCAGTACTTC
J: TRBJ2-7; D: -; size: -; V: TRBV30; CDR3: CAWSAKATGSGQYF; DNA: TGTGCCTGGAGTGCCAAAGCGACAGGCTCTGGGCAGTACTTC
J: TRBJ1-5; D: TRBD1; size: -; V: TRBV5-1; CDR3: CASSLGDRYQPQHF; DNA: TGCGCCAGCAGCCTGGGGGACAGGTATCAGCCCCAGCATTTT
J: TRBJ2-1; D: -; size: -; V: TRBV24-1; CDR3: CATSDFVKHEQFF; DNA: TGTGCCACCAGTGATTTTGTGAAACATGAGCAGTTCTTC
J: TRBJ2-5; D: TRBD2; size: -; V: TRBV6-5; CDR3: CASRLTSGRADNEQYF; DNA: TGTGCCAGCAGATTAACTAGCGGTCGAGCGGACAATGAGCAGTACTTC
J: TRBJ1-5; D: -; size: -; V: TRBV15; CDR3: CATSRDLSRPQHF; DNA: TGTGCCACCAGCAGAGATTTGAGTCGGCCCCAGCATTTT
J: TRBJ1-1; D: -; size: -; V: TRBV4-1; CDR3: CASSQREGQTEAFF; DNA: TGCGCCAGCAGCCAGAGAGAGGGGCAGACTGAAGCTTTCTTT